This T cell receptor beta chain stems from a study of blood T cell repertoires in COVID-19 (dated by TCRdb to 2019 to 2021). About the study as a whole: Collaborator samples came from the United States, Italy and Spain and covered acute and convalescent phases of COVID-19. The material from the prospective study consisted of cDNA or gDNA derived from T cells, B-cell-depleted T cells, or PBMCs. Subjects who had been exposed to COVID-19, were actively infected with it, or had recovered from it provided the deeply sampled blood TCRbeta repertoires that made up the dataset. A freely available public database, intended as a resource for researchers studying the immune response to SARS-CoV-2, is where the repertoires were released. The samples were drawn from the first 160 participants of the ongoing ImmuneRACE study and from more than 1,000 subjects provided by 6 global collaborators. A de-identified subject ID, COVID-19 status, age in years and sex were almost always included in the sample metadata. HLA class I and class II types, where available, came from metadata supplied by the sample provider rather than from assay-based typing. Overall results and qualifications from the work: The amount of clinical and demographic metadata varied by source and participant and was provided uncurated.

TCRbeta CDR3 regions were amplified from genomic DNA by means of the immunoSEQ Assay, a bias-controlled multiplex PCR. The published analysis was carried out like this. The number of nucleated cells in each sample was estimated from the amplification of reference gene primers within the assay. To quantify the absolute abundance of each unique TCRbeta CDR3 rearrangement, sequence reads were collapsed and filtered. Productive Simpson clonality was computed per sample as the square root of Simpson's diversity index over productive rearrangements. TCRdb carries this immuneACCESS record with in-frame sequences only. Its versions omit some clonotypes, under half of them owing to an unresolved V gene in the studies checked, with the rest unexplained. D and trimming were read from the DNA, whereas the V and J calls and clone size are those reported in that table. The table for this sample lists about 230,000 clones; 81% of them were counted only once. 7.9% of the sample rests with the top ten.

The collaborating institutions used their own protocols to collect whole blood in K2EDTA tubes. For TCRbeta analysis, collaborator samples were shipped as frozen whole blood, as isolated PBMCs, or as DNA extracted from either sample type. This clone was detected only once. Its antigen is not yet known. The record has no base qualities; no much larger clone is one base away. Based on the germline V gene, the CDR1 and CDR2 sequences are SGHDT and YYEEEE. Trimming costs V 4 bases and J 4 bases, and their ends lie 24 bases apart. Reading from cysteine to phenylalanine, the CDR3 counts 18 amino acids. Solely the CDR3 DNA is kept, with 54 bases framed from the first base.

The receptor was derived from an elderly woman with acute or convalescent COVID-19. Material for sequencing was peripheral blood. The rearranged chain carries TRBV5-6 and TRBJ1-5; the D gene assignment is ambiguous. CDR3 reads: CASSLGPARLISNQPQHF. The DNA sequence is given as TGTGCCAGCAGCCTAGGCCCGGCAAGGTTGATTTCTAATCAGCCCCAGCATTTT. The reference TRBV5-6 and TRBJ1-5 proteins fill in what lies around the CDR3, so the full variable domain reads DAGVTQSPTHLIKTRGQQVTLRCSPKSGHDTVSWYQQALGQGPQFIFQYYEEEERQRGNFPDRFSGHQFPNYSSELNVNALLLGDSALYLCASSLGPARLISNQPQHFGDGTRLSIL.